This T cell receptor (beta chain) was documented in a study of T cell clonotyping in hematopoietic cell transplantation. The CDR3 extends over 13 amino acids. Germline V gene sequence: CDR1 GTSNPN, CDR2 SVGIG (reference sequence). The V gene lost 1 base and the J gene lost 5 bases, with 9 bases spanning the gap. This table comes from immunoSEQ multiplex PCR, and its TCRdb copy is limited to in-frame clones, with some not included. Of 6,000 or so clones listed, around 32% are singletons. Details on this clone: Distinct nucleotide sequences in the sample also encode this CDR3.

Recipients were bled about 28 days pretransplant and at posttransplant days 30, 100, 180. Sequencing used peripheral blood mononuclear cells, obtained 30 days after allogeneic stem cell transplant. This receptor was identified in a female patient aged 45-60 years who had an allogeneic stem cell transplant from an unrelated donor, so the T cells may come from the graft donor. Some clones in this sample may be carry-over from other donors' samples. The chain employs TRBV30 and TRBJ1-5, with D maybe TRBD1 (5 bases). Here the CDR3 DNA reads TGTGCCTGGAGTGGGGCGGGGGATCAGCCCCAGCATTTT. Protein sequence: CAWSGAGDQPQHF.